The rows below give T cell receptor beta chains drawn from one sample of a study of human T cells and chemical hapten exposure. TCRdb re-called the RACE reads with MiXCR, one entry per CDR3 protein. The table has some 100,000 distinct CDR3 sequences, approximately 8.6% seen once. The sequenced sample was whole blood, obtained in connection with sensitization to the hapten diphenylcyclopropenone (DPC). The receptor set was obtained from a woman in her thirties or forties with alopecia areata. Some clones in this sample may be carry-over from other donors' samples. Both conserved end residues are part of each CDR3. The D gene is left open where the match is weak.

>15|TRBD2|TRBV12-3/TRBV12-4|TRBJ2-3
CASTKAGGGTDTQYF
>14|NA|TRBV7-9|TRBJ2-7
CASSDGSVSYEQYF
>16|NA|TRBV7-9|TRBJ2-5
CASSSTPYGVEETQYF
>15|NA|TRBV28|TRBJ2-3
CASSNRAVPTDTQYF
>14|TRBD1|TRBV6-5|TRBJ1-4
CASRAGGMEEKLFF
>17|TRBD1|TRBV7-3|TRBJ1-5
CASSLIHRGGSNQPQHF
>11|NA|TRBV29-1|TRBJ2-5
CSVYLSRSLYF
>16|TRBD2|TRBV28|TRBJ2-3
CASSFPSGRGTDTQYF
>16|NA|TRBV7-2|TRBJ2-3
CASSLGVIVAKDTQYF
>14|NA|TRBV5-5|TRBJ2-7
CASSFTGITYEQYF
>13|NA|TRBV6-5|TRBJ1-1
CASSYPRGGEAFF
>16|NA|TRBV19|TRBJ2-1
CASSPRTQIPGTLQFF
>20|TRBD2|TRBV4-2|TRBJ2-5
CASSPLRGLAGGEYQETQYF
>15|TRBD2|TRBV19|TRBJ2-5
CASKGVAGGEETQYF
>14|NA|TRBV6-6|TRBJ1-2
CASSPGTGPAGYTF
>16|TRBD2|TRBV20-1|TRBJ2-2
CSAYGTSGSLTGELFF
>12|NA|TRBV20-1|TRBJ2-2
CRAGQGTGELFF
>14|NA|TRBV29-1|TRBJ1-5
CSVAPGPGNQPQHF
>14|TRBD1|TRBV18|TRBJ2-2
CASLPTTGAGELFF
>16|TRBD1|TRBV20-1|TRBJ2-1
CSAKEVARTGSNEQFF
>15|NA|TRBV9|TRBJ2-1
CASSVGGQTGNEQFF
>15|TRBD2|TRBV6-5|TRBJ2-1
CASRGLAGHLNEQFF
>13|NA|TRBV29-1|TRBJ1-1
CSVTGRTIDSAFF
>15|NA|TRBV28|TRBJ1-6
CASSFVAGSGSPLHF
>15|NA|TRBV4-3|TRBJ1-2
CASSQDTGDLYGYTF
>13|NA|TRBV7-2|TRBJ1-1
CASSLYGNTEAFF